This T cell receptor beta chain is drawn from a study of beta chain features in type 1 diabetes. Whole-study findings and limits: Overrepresentation of cells with high TCR expression could result from cDNA sequencing. Whether HLA type affects TCRB rearrangement stayed undetermined in the present work. TCRB CDR3s from Type 1 diabetes patients were moderately but significantly shorter in all four CD4+ subsets.

Each of the CD4+ naive, central memory, regulatory and stem cell-like memory populations was sorted via CD45RO/CCR7/CD25/CD127/CD95/CD27. The authors reverse transcribed all of the isolated RNA, so sequencing captured expressed TCRB transcripts. TCRdb's copy holds only in-frame clones and misses some; the assay was immunoSEQ multiplex PCR. The sample lists 250,000 to 350,000 clones, roughly an eighth occurring once. CDR1 is LGHNA and CDR2 is YNFKEQ in the germline V gene. This CDR3 has 15 amino acids. After removal of 2 bases from V and 2 bases from J, the junction contained 4 bases not matched to a gene. Only a few counts were recorded for this clone. Antigen unknown.

This receptor was identified in a man under 40 with type 1 diabetes. Input material: naive CD4+ T cells from blood. This sequence joins TRBV4-2 and TRBJ2-7; 9 bases agree with TRBD2. The CDR3 reads CASSQTSGFTYEQYF. The CDR3 DNA sequence: TGTGCCAGCAGCCAAACTAGCGGGTTCACCTACGAGCAGTACTTC.